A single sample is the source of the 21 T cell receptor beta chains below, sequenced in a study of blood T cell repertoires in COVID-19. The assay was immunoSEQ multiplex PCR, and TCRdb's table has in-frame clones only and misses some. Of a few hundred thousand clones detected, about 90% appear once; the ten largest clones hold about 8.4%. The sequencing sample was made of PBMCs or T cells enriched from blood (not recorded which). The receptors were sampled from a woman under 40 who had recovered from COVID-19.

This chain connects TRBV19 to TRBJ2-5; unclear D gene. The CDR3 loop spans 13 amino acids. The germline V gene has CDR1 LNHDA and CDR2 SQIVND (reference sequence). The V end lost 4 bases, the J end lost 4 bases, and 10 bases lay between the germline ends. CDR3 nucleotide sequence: TGTGCCAGTAGTAGGCAGGAACGAGAGACCCAGTACTTC. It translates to CASSRQERETQYF. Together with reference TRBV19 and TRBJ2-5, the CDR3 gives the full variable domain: DGGITQSPKYLFRKEGQNVTLSCEQNLNHDAMYWYRQDPGQGLRLIYYSQIVNDFQKGDIAEGYSVSREKKESFPLTVTSAQKNPTAFYLCASSRQERETQYFGPGTRLLVL.

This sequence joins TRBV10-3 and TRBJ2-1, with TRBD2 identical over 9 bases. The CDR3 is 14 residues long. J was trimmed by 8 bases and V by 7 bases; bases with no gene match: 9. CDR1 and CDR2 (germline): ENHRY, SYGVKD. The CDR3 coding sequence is TGTGCCATCACGGTTAGCGGGAGAATCGATGAGCAGTTCTTC. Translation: CAITVSGRIDEQFF.

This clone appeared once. CDR3 loop: CASSQDREGYEQYF. For the CDR3, the DNA is TGTGCCAGCAGCCAAGACCGTGAGGGCTACGAGCAGTACTTC. The rearrangement uses TRBV4-2 and TRBJ2-7; TRBD2 is a possible D gene (5 bases). The CDR3 runs 14 residues. Deletions cut 0 bases from V and 3 bases from J, with 9 bases between. Germline V gene lookup returns CDR1 LGHNA and CDR2 YNFKEQ.

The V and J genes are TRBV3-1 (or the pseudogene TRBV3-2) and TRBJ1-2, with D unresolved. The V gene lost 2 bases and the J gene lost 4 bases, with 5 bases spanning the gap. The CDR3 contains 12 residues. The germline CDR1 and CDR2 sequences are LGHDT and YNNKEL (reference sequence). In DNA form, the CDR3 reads TGTGCCAGCAGCCAACGTCTCTATGGCTACACCTTC. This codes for CASSQRLYGYTF.

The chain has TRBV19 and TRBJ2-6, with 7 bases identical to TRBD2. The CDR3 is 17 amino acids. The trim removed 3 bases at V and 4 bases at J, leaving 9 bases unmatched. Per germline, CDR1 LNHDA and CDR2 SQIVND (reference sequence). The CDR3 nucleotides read TGTGCCAGTAGTATGGTACGGGGGGAATCCGGGGCCAACGTCCTGACTTTC. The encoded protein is CASSMVRGESGANVLTF.

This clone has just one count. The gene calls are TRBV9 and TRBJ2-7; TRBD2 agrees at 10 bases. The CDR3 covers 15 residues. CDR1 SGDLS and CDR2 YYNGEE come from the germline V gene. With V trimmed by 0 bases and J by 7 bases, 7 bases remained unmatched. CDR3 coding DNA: TGTGCCAGCAGCGTAGAGGCTAGCGGGAGTACGGAGCAGTACTTC. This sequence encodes CASSVEASGSTEQYF.

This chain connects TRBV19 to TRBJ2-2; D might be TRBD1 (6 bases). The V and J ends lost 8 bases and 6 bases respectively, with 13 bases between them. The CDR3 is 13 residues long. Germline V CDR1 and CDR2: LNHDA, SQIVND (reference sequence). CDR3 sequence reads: CASGYRGSGELFF. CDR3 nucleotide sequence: TGTGCCAGTGGGTATAGGGGGTCCGGGGAGCTGTTTTTT. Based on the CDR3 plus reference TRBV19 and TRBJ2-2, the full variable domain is DGGITQSPKYLFRKEGQNVTLSCEQNLNHDAMYWYRQDPGQGLRLIYYSQIVNDFQKGDIAEGYSVSREKKESFPLTVTSAQKNPTAFYLCASGYRGSGELFFGEGSRLTVL.

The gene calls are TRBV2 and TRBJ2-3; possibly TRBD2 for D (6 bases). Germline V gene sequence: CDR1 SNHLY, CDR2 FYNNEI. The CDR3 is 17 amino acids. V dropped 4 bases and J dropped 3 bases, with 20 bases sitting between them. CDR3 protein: CASSAGTLGMGTDTQYF. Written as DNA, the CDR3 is TGTGCCAGCAGTGCCGGGACTCTAGGGATGGGGACAGATACGCAGTATTTT. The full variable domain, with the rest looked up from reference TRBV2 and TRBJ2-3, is EPEVTQTPSHQVTQMGQEVILRCVPISNHLYFYWYRQILGQKVEFLVSFYNNEISEKSEIFDDQFSVERPDGSNFTLKIRSTKLEDSAMYFCASSAGTLGMGTDTQYFGPGTRLTVL.

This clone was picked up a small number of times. CDR3 sequence: CASSYSLTDRNPFNYGYTF. DNA of the CDR3: TGTGCCAGCAGTTACAGCCTTACCGACAGGAATCCATTCAACTATGGCTACACCTTC. V is TRBV6-9 and J is TRBJ1-2, with D maybe TRBD1 (6 bases). V was clipped by 3 bases and J by 2 bases, with 25 bases between them. CDR3 length: 19 amino acids. Per the germline V gene, CDR1 is MNHGY and CDR2 is SVAAGI.

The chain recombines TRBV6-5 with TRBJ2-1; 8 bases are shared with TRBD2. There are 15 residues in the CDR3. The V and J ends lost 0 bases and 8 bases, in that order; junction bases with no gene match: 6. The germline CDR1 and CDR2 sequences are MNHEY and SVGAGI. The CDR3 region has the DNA TGTGCCAGCAGTTACTCTCCCCGAGCGGGAGATGAGCAGTTCTTC. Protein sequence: CASSYSPRAGDEQFF.

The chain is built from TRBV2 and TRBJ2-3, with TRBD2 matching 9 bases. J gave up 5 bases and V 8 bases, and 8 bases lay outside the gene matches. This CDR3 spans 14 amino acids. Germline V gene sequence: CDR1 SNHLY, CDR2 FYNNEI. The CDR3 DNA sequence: TGTGCCAGCGTGACTAGCGGTTTTTTAGATACGCAGTATTTT. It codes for CASVTSGFLDTQYF.

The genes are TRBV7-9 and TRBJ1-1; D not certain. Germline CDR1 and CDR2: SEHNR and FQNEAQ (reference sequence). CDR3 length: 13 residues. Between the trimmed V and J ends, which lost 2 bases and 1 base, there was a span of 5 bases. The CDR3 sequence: CASSLNKNTEAFF. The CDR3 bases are TGTGCCAGCAGCTTAAACAAGAACACTGAAGCTTTCTTT.

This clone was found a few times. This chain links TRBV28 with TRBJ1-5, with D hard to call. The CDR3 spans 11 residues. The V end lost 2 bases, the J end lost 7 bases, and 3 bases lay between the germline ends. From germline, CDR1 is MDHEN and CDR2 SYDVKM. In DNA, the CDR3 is TGTGCCAGCAGTTTAAGCCAGCCCCAGCATTTT. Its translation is CASSLSQPQHF. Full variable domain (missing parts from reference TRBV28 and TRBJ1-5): DVKVTQSSRYLVKRTGEKVFLECVQDMDHENMFWYRQDPGLGLRLIYFSYDVKMKEKGDIPEGYSVSREKKERFSLILESASTNQTSMYLCASSLSQPQHFGDGTRLSIL.

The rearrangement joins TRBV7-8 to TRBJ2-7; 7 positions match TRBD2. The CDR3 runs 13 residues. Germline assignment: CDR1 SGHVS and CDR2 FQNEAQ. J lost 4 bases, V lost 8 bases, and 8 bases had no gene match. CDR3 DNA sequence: TGTGCCAGCGCTAGCGGTTTCTCTTACGAGCAGTACTTC. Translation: CASASGFSYEQYF.

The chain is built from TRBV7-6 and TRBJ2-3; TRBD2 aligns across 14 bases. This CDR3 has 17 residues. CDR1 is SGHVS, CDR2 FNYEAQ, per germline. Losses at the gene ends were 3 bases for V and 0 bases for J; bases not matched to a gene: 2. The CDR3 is CASSLGTSGRSTDTQYF. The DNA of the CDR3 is TGTGCCAGCAGCTTGGGGACTAGCGGGAGAAGCACAGATACGCAGTATTTT.

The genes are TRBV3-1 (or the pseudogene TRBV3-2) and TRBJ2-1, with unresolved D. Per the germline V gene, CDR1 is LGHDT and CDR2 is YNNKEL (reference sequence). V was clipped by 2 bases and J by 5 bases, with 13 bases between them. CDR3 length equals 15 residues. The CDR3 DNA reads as TGTGCCAGCAGCCAACCGACATCGGAAAACAATGAGCAGTTCTTC. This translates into CASSQPTSENNEQFF.

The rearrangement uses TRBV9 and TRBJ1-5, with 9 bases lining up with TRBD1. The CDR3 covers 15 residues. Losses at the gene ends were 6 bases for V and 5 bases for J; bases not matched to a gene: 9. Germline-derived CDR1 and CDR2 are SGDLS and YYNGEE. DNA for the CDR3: TGTGCCAGCAACCCGGGACAGGGCACGGATCAGCCCCAGCATTTT. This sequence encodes CASNPGQGTDQPQHF.

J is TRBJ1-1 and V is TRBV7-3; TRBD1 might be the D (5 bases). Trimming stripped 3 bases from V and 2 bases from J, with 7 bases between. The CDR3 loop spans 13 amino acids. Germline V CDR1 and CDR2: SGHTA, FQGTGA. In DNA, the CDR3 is TGTGCCAGCAGCTTTCGGACAAACACTGAAGCTTTCTTT. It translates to CASSFRTNTEAFF.

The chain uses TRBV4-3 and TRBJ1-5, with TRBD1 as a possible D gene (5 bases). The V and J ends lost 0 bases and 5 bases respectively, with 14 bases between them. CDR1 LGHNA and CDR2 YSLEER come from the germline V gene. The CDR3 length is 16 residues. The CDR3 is CASSQEWGPGDQPQHF. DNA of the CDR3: TGCGCCAGCAGCCAAGAGTGGGGCCCTGGGGATCAGCCCCAGCATTTT.

As DNA, the CDR3 is TGTGCCAGCAGCTCCGGTCCCGGGTTGGGCAATCAGCCCCAGCATTTT. Protein product: CASSSGPGLGNQPQHF. The gene calls are TRBV7-3 and TRBJ1-5; D remains ambiguous. Germline V lookup: CDR1 SGHTA, CDR2 FQGTGA. The CDR3 has 16 amino acids. Trimming cost V 4 bases and J 2 bases, with 15 bases left between them.

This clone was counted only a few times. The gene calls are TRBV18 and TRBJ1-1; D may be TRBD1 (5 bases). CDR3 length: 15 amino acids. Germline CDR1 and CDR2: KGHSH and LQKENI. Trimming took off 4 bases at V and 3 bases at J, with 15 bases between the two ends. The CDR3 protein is CASSQGPLRDTEAFF. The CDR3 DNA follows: TGTGCCAGCTCACAGGGGCCTCTTCGGGACACTGAAGCTTTCTTT.